The 7 T cell receptor beta chains in this list originate from one sample, sequenced in a study of cytomegalovirus exposure and HLA in healthy donors. The PCR used 60 Vbeta and 13 Jbeta primers. Repertoires were generated with immunoSEQ multiplex PCR, while TCRdb's copy carries only in-frame clones and drops some. In the table there are about 150,000 clones, about four fifths of which are singletons. The sample taken for sequencing was PBMCs. Every receptor here comes from a man aged 25-40 years in good health.

The J gene is TRBJ2-1, the V gene TRBV6-5; D might be TRBD2 (6 bases). V was cut by 5 bases and J by 7 bases, with 12 bases left in between. The CDR3 totals 13 residues. The germline CDR1 and CDR2 sequences are MNHEY and SVGAGI. The CDR3 spells CASSTRTKNEQFF. As DNA, the CDR3 is TGTGCCAGCAGTACGAGGACTAAAAATGAGCAGTTCTTC.

The sample holds one count of this clone. The chain combines TRBV19 with TRBJ2-1; 8 nucleotides line up with TRBD2. CDR3 length: 12 amino acids. Germline CDR1 is LNHDA and CDR2 is SQIVND (reference sequence). V shed 6 bases and J 8 bases; nucleotides not matched to a gene: 3. The CDR3 coding sequence is TGTGCCAGTAGCCAGACTAGCGATGAGCAGTTCTTC. It is translated as CASSQTSDEQFF.

The genes are TRBV6-4 and TRBJ2-3; 9 bases fit TRBD2. Germline trimming cut 3 bases from V and 4 bases from J; bases unmatched to any gene: 5. Germline V lookup: CDR1 MRHNA, CDR2 SNTAGT. The CDR3 is 15 amino acids. DNA of the CDR3: TGTGCCAGCAGTGAAAGTAGCGGGAGAGCAGATACGCAGTATTTT. Encoded protein: CASSESSGRADTQYF.

The chain links TRBV19 to TRBJ2-7; 7 nucleotides line up with TRBD1. The CDR3 sequence is 14 residues long. In germline, CDR1 is LNHDA, CDR2 SQIVND (reference sequence). V shed 3 bases, J shed 0 bases, and the junction held 2 bases outside the gene matches. CDR3 residues: CASSITGASYEQYF. DNA of the CDR3: TGTGCCAGTAGTATTACAGGGGCCTCCTACGAGCAGTACTTC.

The chain employs TRBV2 and TRBJ1-2; 7 bases fit TRBD1. After removal of 8 bases from V and 12 bases from J, the junction contained 9 bases not matched to a gene. Germline CDR1 is SNHLY and CDR2 is FYNNEI. The CDR3 covers 11 residues. The CDR3 bases are TGTGCCAGCTCGGTGGACAGGACGAACACCTTC. This codes for CASSVDRTNTF.

This clone has more than one count but fewer than ten. The chain uses TRBV27 and TRBJ1-3; 7 positions agree with TRBD1. V was clipped by 2 bases and J by 4 bases; unmatched bases: 2. Germline V gene sequence: CDR1 MNHEY, CDR2 SMNVEV (reference sequence). This CDR3 is 14 amino acids long. The CDR3 region is CASSLQGVGNTIYF. The CDR3 nucleotides read TGTGCCAGCAGTTTACAGGGGGTAGGAAACACCATATATTTT.

The chain employs TRBV11-3 and TRBJ2-7; no definite D call. The CDR3 contains 14 residues. V lost 5 bases and J 3 bases, leaving 14 bases between the germline ends. CDR1 is SGHNT and CDR2 is YENEEA in the germline V gene. The CDR3 spells CASSELGPSYEQYF. The CDR3 DNA reads TGTGCCAGCAGCGAGTTAGGTCCTAGCTACGAGCAGTACTTC.